Following are 5 T cell receptor beta chains from one sample sequenced in a study of blood T cell repertoires in COVID-19. Profiling relied on immunoSEQ multiplex PCR, and the TCRdb table lists in-frame clones only, not all of them. The table has roughly 290,000 clones, more than 75% seen once. Sequencing used peripheral blood. The receptor set was obtained from a woman aged 45-59 years who had recovered from COVID-19.

The chain uses TRBV16 and TRBJ2-7; 7 bases fit TRBD1. The junction had 14 bases not matched to a gene; V was cut back by 9 bases and J by 0 bases. CDR1 and CDR2 (germline): KGHSY, FQNENV. This CDR3 has 16 amino acids. The CDR3 nucleotides are TGTGCCAGTCAAGGGGGCCAACAGGTGTTCTCCTACGAGCAGTACTTC. Translated, it gives CASQGGQQVFSYEQYF.

This clone has just a few counts. This chain links TRBV19 with TRBJ2-2; 10 bases map to TRBD1. The CDR3 covers 15 residues. Looked up from germline, CDR1 is LNHDA and CDR2 is SQIVND (reference sequence). Unmatched junction bases numbered 9, after V lost 8 bases and J lost 6 bases. The CDR3 DNA reads TGTGCCAGTTCCACCGGGACAGGGGATCCCGGGGAGCTGTTTTTT. This translates into CASSTGTGDPGELFF.

The chain employs TRBV6-1 and TRBJ1-2; D not certain. V lost 1 base, J lost 12 bases, and 12 bases lay in between. Germline CDR1 reads MNHNS; CDR2 reads SASEGT. The CDR3 covers 12 residues. CDR3 protein: CASSEGSRANTF. The DNA of the CDR3 is TGTGCCAGCAGTGAAGGGTCCCGCGCGAACACCTTC.

J is TRBJ1-5 and V is TRBV7-8; 9 bases align to TRBD1. CDR1 is SGHVS, CDR2 FQNEAQ, per germline. Trimming took 5 bases from V and 1 from J; bases not matched to a gene: 6. The CDR3 runs 16 residues. CDR3 amino acids: CASSPEGQGSNQPQHF. The DNA for the CDR3 is TGTGCCAGCAGCCCTGAGGGACAGGGAAGCAATCAGCCCCAGCATTTT.

The chain uses TRBV6-4 and TRBJ1-5; D ambiguous. The CDR3 covers 15 residues. Trimming shortened V by 3 bases and J by 5 bases, and 14 bases separated the two germline ends. The germline V gene has CDR1 MRHNA and CDR2 SNTAGT. Here the CDR3 reads CASSEGGLRDQPQHF. The CDR3 DNA reads TGTGCCAGCAGTGAAGGAGGTTTGAGGGATCAGCCCCAGCATTTT.